One sample yielded the 29 T cell receptor beta chains listed below, sequenced in a study of cytomegalovirus exposure and HLA in healthy donors. Vbeta (60) and Jbeta (13) primers were used in the PCR. The repertoire was sequenced with immunoSEQ multiplex PCR; TCRdb's copy has only in-frame clones and lacks some. Across some 150,000 clones, the top ten clones capture 2% to 3% of the sample. The sequencing sample was made of PBMCs. The receptor source for this set is a man aged 40-49 years in good health and CMV-seronegative.

The V gene is TRBV5-1, the J gene TRBJ2-3; possible D gene TRBD1, 6 bases. Per the germline V gene, CDR1 is SGHRS and CDR2 is YFSETQ. The V end lost 5 bases, the J end lost 2 bases, and 9 bases lay between the germline ends. The CDR3 is made up of 13 amino acids. CDR3 sequence reads: CASSGGPTDTQYF. The CDR3, as DNA: TGCGCCAGCAGTGGGGGCCCCACAGATACGCAGTATTTT.

The V call is TRBV7-3, the J call TRBJ2-5; 11 nucleotides agree with TRBD2. V lost 0 bases to trimming and J lost 4 bases; unmatched junction nucleotides: 1. The CDR3 spans 15 residues. Germline V gene lookup returns CDR1 SGHTA and CDR2 FQGTGA. The CDR3 DNA follows: TGTGCCAGCAGCTTAACTAGCGGGGGGGGAGAGACCCAGTACTTC. Translation: CASSLTSGGGETQYF. The full variable domain, with the rest looked up from reference TRBV7-3 and TRBJ2-5, is GAGVSQTPSNKVTEKGKYVELRCDPISGHTALYWYRQSLGQGPEFLIYFQGTGAADDSGLPNDRFFAVRPEGSVSTLKIQRTERGDSAVYLCASSLTSGGGETQYFGPGTRLLVL.

The CDR3 DNA follows: TGCGCCAGCAGCTTGGAGGGACTTCTCTCCTACGAGCAGTACTTC. Translating gives CASSLEGLLSYEQYF. The chain employs TRBV5-1 and TRBJ2-7, with D perhaps TRBD2 (6 bases). V dropped 0 bases and J dropped 0 bases, with 10 bases sitting between them. This CDR3 has 15 amino acids. Germline V gives CDR1 SGHRS, CDR2 YFSETQ.

V is TRBV9 and J is TRBJ2-1; no firm D call. Germline V gene data show CDR1 as SGDLS and CDR2 as YYNGEE. V lost 7 bases to trimming and J lost 8 bases, with 16 bases between them. CDR3 length: 13 amino acids. The CDR3 here is CASAASPSDEQFF. The CDR3 DNA reads as TGTGCCAGCGCTGCGAGTCCATCCGATGAGCAGTTCTTC.

V and J are TRBV14 and TRBJ2-1; 10 bases fit TRBD1. V shed 2 bases and J 7 bases; nucleotides not matched to a gene: 8. CDR1 is SGHDN, CDR2 FVKESK, per germline. This CDR3 is 16 amino acids long. CDR3 sequence (DNA): TGTGCCAGCAGCCAAAAGCCGGGACAGGGGAGAAATGAGCAGTTCTTC. As protein: CASSQKPGQGRNEQFF.

The chain has TRBV2 and TRBJ2-1; 8 bases are shared with TRBD2. The CDR3 totals 14 residues. Germline lookup yields CDR1 SNHLY and CDR2 FYNNEI. V shed 5 bases, J shed 6 bases, and the junction held 6 bases outside the gene matches. CDR3 amino acids: CASSHGLARNEQFF. In DNA form, the CDR3 reads TGTGCCAGCAGTCACGGACTAGCTCGCAATGAGCAGTTCTTC.

The rearrangement joins TRBV7-2 to TRBJ2-5, with D perhaps matching TRBD2 (7 bases). The germline CDR1 and CDR2 sequences are SGHTA and FQGNSA. This CDR3 spans 13 amino acids. Trimming pared 3 bases from V and 12 bases from J, leaving 17 bases between. CDR3 loop: CASSLSTGGRKYF. CDR3 coding DNA: TGTGCCAGCAGCTTGAGCACGGGGGGCCGGAAGTACTTC.

The gene calls are TRBV6-5 and TRBJ1-2; 7 bases fit TRBD1. Trimming removed 1 base from V and 6 bases from J; junction bases left unmatched: 5. The CDR3 is 14 residues long. Germline loops: CDR1 MNHEY, CDR2 SVGAGI. The CDR3 spells CASSYYGTVNGYTF. In DNA form, the CDR3 reads TGTGCCAGCAGTTACTACGGGACAGTAAATGGCTACACCTTC.

The chain carries TRBV19 and TRBJ2-7, with D possibly matching TRBD1 (6 bases). The CDR3 contains 14 residues. V shed 6 bases and J shed 2 bases, with 14 bases lying between them. Per germline, CDR1 LNHDA and CDR2 SQIVND (reference sequence). DNA of the CDR3: TGTGCCAGTAGAGGGACATTCGGCCCCTACGAGCAGTACTTC. Its protein product is CASRGTFGPYEQYF. Looking up the rest from reference TRBV19 and TRBJ2-7 gives the full variable domain: DGGITQSPKYLFRKEGQNVTLSCEQNLNHDAMYWYRQDPGQGLRLIYYSQIVNDFQKGDIAEGYSVSREKKESFPLTVTSAQKNPTAFYLCASRGTFGPYEQYFGPGTRLTVT.

This chain joins TRBV5-1 and TRBJ2-7; 8 positions match TRBD1. The CDR3 runs to 17 residues. With 2 bases clipped from V and 5 bases from J, the junction kept 15 bases outside the gene matches. Germline lookup yields CDR1 SGHRS and CDR2 YFSETQ. The CDR3: CASSLLPGRTGLNEQYF. Written as DNA, the CDR3 is TGCGCCAGCAGCTTATTACCGGGGAGGACAGGGCTAAACGAGCAGTACTTC. The full variable domain, with the rest looked up from reference TRBV5-1 and TRBJ2-7, is KAGVTQTPRYLIKTRGQQVTLSCSPISGHRSVSWYQQTPGQGLQFLFEYFSETQRNKGNFPGRFSGRQFSNSRSEMNVSTLELGDSALYLCASSLLPGRTGLNEQYFGPGTRLTVT.

V is TRBV6-5 and J is TRBJ1-1; D is uncertain. Trimming left V 6 bases short and J 1 base short, with 12 bases between. Germline V gene sequence: CDR1 MNHEY, CDR2 SVGAGI. The CDR3 totals 14 residues. The CDR3 here is CASSKVNRNTEAFF. DNA for the CDR3: TGTGCCAGCAGCAAAGTTAACAGGAACACTGAAGCTTTCTTT.

The chain is built from TRBV5-1 and TRBJ2-7; TRBD2 agrees at 10 bases. The ends lost 4 bases at V and 4 bases at J; junction bases unmatched: 8. Germline loops: CDR1 SGHRS, CDR2 YFSETQ. There are 15 residues in the CDR3. The CDR3 region is CASSPTSGRSYEQYF. CDR3 sequence (DNA): TGCGCCAGCAGCCCGACTAGCGGGCGATCTTACGAGCAGTACTTC. The entire variable domain, with the rest obtained from reference TRBV5-1 and TRBJ2-7, is as follows: KAGVTQTPRYLIKTRGQQVTLSCSPISGHRSVSWYQQTPGQGLQFLFEYFSETQRNKGNFPGRFSGRQFSNSRSEMNVSTLELGDSALYLCASSPTSGRSYEQYFGPGTRLTVT.

The gene calls are TRBV13 and TRBJ2-7; the D gene is possibly TRBD1 (5 bases). V lost 5 bases and J lost 0, with 17 bases in between. This CDR3 is built from 16 residues. Germline assignment: CDR1 PRHDT and CDR2 FYEKMQ (reference sequence). This chain's CDR3 is CASSARQLTSSYEQYF. In DNA, the CDR3 is TGTGCCAGCAGCGCCCGACAGCTAACAAGCTCCTACGAGCAGTACTTC.

The chain joins TRBV19 to TRBJ2-1, with TRBD2 matching over 9 bases. This CDR3 has 18 residues. Germline V CDR1 and CDR2: LNHDA, SQIVND (reference sequence). With 6 bases clipped from V and 9 bases from J, the junction kept 21 bases outside the gene matches. The CDR3 loop reads CASSLQTRPSGVFSEQFF. The CDR3 DNA follows: TGTGCCAGTAGCCTCCAGACGAGGCCTAGCGGGGTGTTCAGTGAGCAGTTCTTC.

The V call is TRBV5-1, the J call TRBJ2-5; the D gene is possibly TRBD2 (6 bases). This CDR3 is 15 amino acids long. Germline V gives CDR1 SGHRS, CDR2 YFSETQ. Trimming took off 0 bases at V and 2 bases at J, with 11 bases between the two ends. The CDR3 DNA reads TGCGCCAGCAGCTTGGGAGGGACTCAACAAGAGACCCAGTACTTC. Residues: CASSLGGTQQETQYF.

The CDR3 region has the DNA TGTGCTAGTGCCCAGGGGCAGTTTCGAGCTTTCTTT. Translation: CASAQGQFRAFF. The rearrangement joins TRBV12-5 to TRBJ1-1; weak D call: TRBD1 (6 bases). V lost 7 bases and J lost 10, with 16 bases in between. The CDR3 totals 12 residues. CDR1 and CDR2 (germline): LGHNT, FRNRAP.

The J gene is TRBJ2-3, the V gene TRBV7-2, with TRBD2 identical over 10 bases. The junction had 8 bases not matched to a gene; V was cut back by 5 bases and J by 3 bases. This CDR3 is 16 amino acids long. Germline assignment: CDR1 SGHTA and CDR2 FQGNSA. Here the CDR3 reads CASSAAGTSVTDTQYF. CDR3 DNA sequence: TGTGCCAGCAGCGCTGCCGGGACTAGCGTGACAGATACGCAGTATTTT.

V is TRBV11-2 and J is TRBJ1-6; 7 bases are a match to TRBD1. This CDR3 comprises 13 residues. The V gene end was trimmed by 5 bases and the J gene end by 8 bases; junction bases not matched to a gene: 3. The germline V gene encodes CDR1 SGHAT and CDR2 FQNNGV. The CDR3 region is CASSLRGDSPLHF. CDR3 coding DNA: TGTGCCAGCAGCCTCAGGGGGGATTCACCCCTCCACTTT.

CDR3: CASSVLTGPYTEAFF. Here the CDR3 DNA reads TGTGCCAGCTCAGTCCTGACAGGGCCGTACACTGAAGCTTTCTTT. The chain has TRBV18 and TRBJ1-1, with 7 nucleotides matching TRBD1. The CDR3 sequence is 15 residues long. Germline CDR1 and CDR2: KGHSH and LQKENI. Germline trimming cut 5 bases from V and 3 bases from J; bases unmatched to any gene: 9.

The V call is TRBV7-3, the J call TRBJ2-1; 10 nucleotides line up with TRBD2. V trimming: 5 bases; J trimming: 7 bases; junction bases outside the gene matches: 8. Germline CDR1 reads SGHTA; CDR2 reads FQGTGA. The CDR3 length is 15 residues. This CDR3 reads CASSASGGASNEQFF. The DNA for the CDR3 is TGTGCCAGCAGCGCGAGCGGGGGGGCATCTAATGAGCAGTTCTTC.

The V call is TRBV11-2, the J call TRBJ2-4; 7 bases agree with TRBD1. CDR3 length: 14 amino acids. Trimming took 5 bases from V and 11 from J; bases not matched to a gene: 12. Germline values: CDR1 SGHAT, CDR2 FQNNGV. This chain's CDR3 is CASSPPDRRSFQYF. As DNA, the CDR3 is TGTGCCAGCAGCCCGCCGGACAGGCGCTCTTTTCAGTACTTC. Supplemented by reference TRBV11-2 and TRBJ2-4, the full variable domain reads EAGVAQSPRYKIIEKRQSVAFWCNPISGHATLYWYQQILGQGPKLLIQFQNNGVVDDSQLPKDRFSAERLKGVDSTLKIQPAKLEDSAVYLCASSPPDRRSFQYFGAGTRLSVL.

The rearrangement joins TRBV19 to TRBJ1-5; 7 positions match TRBD1. J lost 3 bases, V lost 4 bases, and 6 bases had no gene match. The length of the CDR3 is 15 residues. Germline-derived CDR1 and CDR2 are LNHDA and SQIVND (reference sequence). In nucleotides, the CDR3 is TGTGCCAGTAGTACACTGGACAGGTCCAATCAGCCCCAGCATTTT. Translation: CASSTLDRSNQPQHF.

The chain couples TRBV28 to TRBJ2-7; D is undetermined. The V and J ends lost 2 bases and 4 bases respectively, with 12 bases between them. The germline gives CDR1 MDHEN, CDR2 SYDVKM. The CDR3 is 14 residues long. CDR3 region: CASSLSYRAYEQYF. In DNA form, the CDR3 reads TGTGCCAGCAGTTTAAGTTACAGAGCTTACGAGCAGTACTTC.

The chain is built from TRBV10-3 and TRBJ2-4; D not resolved. V dropped 6 bases and J dropped 3 bases, with 12 bases sitting between them. This CDR3 comprises 14 residues. Per the germline V gene, CDR1 is ENHRY and CDR2 is SYGVKD. This CDR3 reads CAIRSAADKNIQYF. In DNA, the CDR3 is TGTGCCATCAGGTCCGCGGCGGACAAAAACATTCAGTACTTC.

The chain couples TRBV4-3 to TRBJ1-6; D is uncertain. Germline V gives CDR1 LGHNA, CDR2 YSLEER. Deletions cut 4 bases from V and 9 bases from J, with 16 bases between. The CDR3 runs 15 residues. The CDR3: CASSRLRAGSSPLHF. CDR3 nucleotides: TGCGCCAGCAGCCGCTTGAGGGCAGGTAGTTCACCCCTCCACTTT.

The genes are TRBV5-4 and TRBJ2-5, with a possible D match to TRBD1 (6 bases). Trimming took 4 bases from V and 4 from J, leaving 11 bases between them. From germline, CDR1 is SGHNT and CDR2 YYREEE (reference sequence). The CDR3 has 13 amino acids. The CDR3 is CASSTRQVETQYF. CDR3 sequence (DNA): TGTGCCAGCAGCACACGACAGGTAGAGACCCAGTACTTC.

The chain uses TRBV29-1 and TRBJ1-1; D not resolved. With 4 bases removed from V and 6 bases from J, the gap between germline ends came to 15 bases. The CDR3 covers 13 residues. Germline-derived CDR1 and CDR2 are SQVTM and ANQGSEA. The CDR3 reads CSVGPGLKAEAFF. The CDR3 DNA reads TGCAGCGTTGGGCCAGGCCTGAAGGCTGAAGCTTTCTTT.

The chain employs TRBV27 and TRBJ2-7, with D maybe TRBD1 (6 bases). The CDR3 covers 15 residues. The germline V and J ends were trimmed by 4 bases and 4 bases, with 17 bases remaining between them. Germline V CDR1 and CDR2: MNHEY, SMNVEV (reference sequence). CDR3 DNA: TGTGCCAGCAGTTCTCAGGTAGGTCAGGGGTACGAGCAGTACTTC. Its protein is CASSSQVGQGYEQYF.

The chain has TRBV14 and TRBJ1-2; D is unresolved. CDR3 size: 15 residues. Trimming took 1 base from V and 1 from J, leaving 10 bases between them. The germline CDR1 and CDR2 sequences are SGHDN and FVKESK. Here the CDR3 DNA reads TGTGCCAGCAGCCAAGGTGTATCTTTTAACTATGGCTACACCTTC. Amino acid sequence: CASSQGVSFNYGYTF.